The rows below give T cell receptor beta chains drawn from one sample of a study of shared clonotypes between healthy human individuals. Sequencing was performed with immunoSEQ multiplex PCR; in TCRdb, only in-frame clones are kept and a portion is missing. The sample lists 980,000 or so clones; approximately 80% were seen once. Sequenced input: memory CD4+ T cells sorted from blood. These receptors all stem from a man aged 18 to 30 in good health. The CDR3 runs from the conserved cysteine through the conserved F or W. A D gene is named only where the DNA matches it firmly. Not all rows give a size; the values are once, few, many and, for expanded clones, a class.

d_call,v_call,clone_size,j_call,cdr3_nt,cdr3_aa
TRBD1,TRBV27,.,TRBJ1-1,TGTGCCAGCAGTTTCTACAGGGGTAGGGGAACTGAAGCTTTCTTT,CASSFYRGRGTEAFF
.,TRBV30,.,TRBJ1-5,TGTGCCTGGAGCGCTTCGGTGGGACAGCCCCAGCATTTT,CAWSASVGQPQHF
.,TRBV5-1,.,TRBJ1-2,TGCGCCAGCAGTCGGGGGCAGGCCGATGGCTACACCTTC,CASSRGQADGYTF
.,TRBV7-9,.,TRBJ1-3,TGTGCCAGCAGCGACGGACAGACCTCTGGAAACACCATATATTTT,CASSDGQTSGNTIYF
TRBD1,TRBV7-6,few,TRBJ2-6,TGTGCCAGCAGCTTAGAGGTGACAGGGAAGGTTTCTGGGGCCAACGTCCTGACTTTC,CASSLEVTGKVSGANVLTF
.,TRBV4-3,.,TRBJ1-2,TGCGCCAGCAGCCAAGATCGGTACAGCCGAGGCTACACCTTC,CASSQDRYSRGYTF
.,TRBV30,.,TRBJ1-1,TGTGCCTGGAGTGTAACTCGCAGGGTGAACACTGAAGCTTTCTTT,CAWSVTRRVNTEAFF
TRBD2,TRBV6-1,.,TRBJ2-5,TGTGCCAGCAGTCGTAGCGGGGGGGCAGGGGAGACCCAGTACTTC,CASSRSGGAGETQYF
.,TRBV27,.,TRBJ1-2,TGTGCCAGCAGTTTATTTCCACAGGACCTCTATGGCTACACCTTC,CASSLFPQDLYGYTF
TRBD1,TRBV11-2,.,TRBJ2-7,TGTGCCAGCAGCCAAGGCACAGGGGGAGAGCAGTACTTC,CASSQGTGGEQYF
.,TRBV6-5,.,TRBJ2-7,TGTGCCAGCAGGGGGCTGCCCTACGAGCAGTACTTC,CASRGLPYEQYF
.,TRBV7-6,.,TRBJ1-4,TGTGCCAGCAGCTTAGGGGAGACTGAAAAACTGTTTTTT,CASSLGETEKLFF
TRBD1,TRBV7-2,.,TRBJ2-7,TGTGCCAGCAGCTCCACAGGGGGCAGCGGGCAGTACTTC,CASSSTGGSGQYF
TRBD2,TRBV7-8,.,TRBJ2-1,TGTGCCAGCAGCCCATGGACTAGCGGGGGGAATGAGCAGTTCTTC,CASSPWTSGGNEQFF
.,TRBV5-8,.,TRBJ2-7,TGTGCCAGCAGCCGGACAGCCTACGAGCAGTACTTC,CASSRTAYEQYF
.,TRBV6-5,.,TRBJ2-1,TGTGCCAGCAGGCCGGGTAGCCGCCTTGAGCAGTTCTTC,CASRPGSRLEQFF
TRBD2,TRBV27,.,TRBJ2-7,TGTGCCAGCAGTTTGAGGCTAGCGGGGTTCTACGAGCAGTACTTC,CASSLRLAGFYEQYF
.,TRBV11-2,.,TRBJ1-4,TGTGCCAGCAGCCCACGAGGGGCAGGTGCGCCTGAAAAACTGTTTTTT,CASSPRGAGAPEKLFF
.,TRBV29-1,.,TRBJ2-7,TGCAGCGCGGGATCAGGGATCGCCTACGAGCAGTACTTC,CSAGSGIAYEQYF
.,TRBV12-1,.,TRBJ2-7,TGTGCCAGCAGCTGCCCGGGGCGAAAACGGGGCGAGCAGTACTTC,CASSCPGRKRGEQYF
.,TRBV9,.,TRBJ2-5,TGTGCCAGCAGCCCGCGATCGGACAGAGGAGAGACCCAGTACTTC,CASSPRSDRGETQYF
.,TRBV7-8,once,TRBJ1-1,TGTGCCAGCAGCTTAAGGGCAGTGGCTGAAGCTTTCTTT,CASSLRAVAEAFF
TRBD1,TRBV5-5,.,TRBJ1-2,TGTGCCAGCAGCCCCGGACAGGGGGCTTCTGGCTACACCTTC,CASSPGQGASGYTF
.,TRBV30,.,TRBJ1-3,TGTGCCTGGAAGACCGTTGGAAACACCATATATTTT,CAWKTVGNTIYF
.,TRBV7-2,.,TRBJ2-7,TGTGCCAGCAGCTTACATGGGAGCGGCTCCTACGAGCAGTACTTC,CASSLHGSGSYEQYF
.,TRBV29-1,.,TRBJ1-5,TGCAGCGTTGATGATGGGGATCAGCCCCAGCATTTT,CSVDDGDQPQHF
.,TRBV28,once,TRBJ1-2,TGTGCCAGCACCGACCGGACAGAAAGTTATGGCTACACCTTC,CASTDRTESYGYTF
.,TRBV30,.,TRBJ2-3,TGTGCCTGGAGTGTAACTAGCCGAGATACGCAGTATTTT,CAWSVTSRDTQYF
.,TRBV11-2,.,TRBJ2-3,TGTGCCAGCAGCTTCCACCGGCTCATGGGGACAGATACGCAGTATTTT,CASSFHRLMGTDTQYF
.,TRBV5-1,.,TRBJ1-6,TGCGCCAGCAGCTCTACAGGGCTCAACAATTCACCCCTCCACTTT,CASSSTGLNNSPLHF
.,TRBV7-9,.,TRBJ2-3,TGTGCCAGCAGCTCTGACAGCCTCCGCACAGATACGCAGTATTTT,CASSSDSLRTDTQYF
.,TRBV21-1,.,TRBJ2-7,TGTGCCAGCAGCGGATACAGGAGCTCCTACGAGCAGTACTTC,CASSGYRSSYEQYF
TRBD1,TRBV30,.,TRBJ2-7,TGTGCCTGGACTTCGGGACAGTGGAACGAGCAGTACTTC,CAWTSGQWNEQYF
TRBD1,TRBV14,few,TRBJ1-2,TGTGCCAGCAGCCCGACAGGGGAAGGGGTCAACTATGGCTACACCTTC,CASSPTGEGVNYGYTF
.,TRBV11-2,few,TRBJ1-2,TGTGCCAGCAGCCCTACGTGGCGGGGTTCTGGCTACACCTTC,CASSPTWRGSGYTF
.,TRBV19,.,TRBJ2-2,TGTGCCAGTAGTATAGTCGGCTTACGACACACCGGGGAGCTGTTTTTT,CASSIVGLRHTGELFF
TRBD1,TRBV11-2,once,TRBJ2-2,TGTGCCAGCAGCTTGACAGGGACCTACACCGGGGAGCTGTTTTTT,CASSLTGTYTGELFF
.,TRBV7-9,.,TRBJ2-2,TGTGCCAGCAGCAATCCGGGAAGGGTCACCGGGGAGCTGTTTTTT,CASSNPGRVTGELFF
.,TRBV2,.,TRBJ2-5,TGTGCCAGCAGTAGTATGATCCAAGAGACCCAGTACTTC,CASSSMIQETQYF
TRBD2,TRBV13,.,TRBJ2-7,TGTGCCAGCAGCTTAGGCCGGGGGGTTATTTCCTACGAGCAGTACTTC,CASSLGRGVISYEQYF
TRBD2,TRBV19,.,TRBJ2-2,TGTGCCAGTATTGGGGACCCGGGAGGCACCGGGGAGCTGTTTTTT,CASIGDPGGTGELFF
.,TRBV11-2,.,TRBJ1-3,TGTGCCAGCAGCTTAAACACCATATATTTT,CASSLNTIYF
.,TRBV6-1,.,TRBJ1-6,TGTGCCAGCATAACACCAACAAATTATAATTCACCCCTCCACTTT,CASITPTNYNSPLHF
TRBD1,TRBV7-8,.,TRBJ2-7,TGTGCCAGCAGCTTAGCGACAGGGGGGACCTACGAGCAGTACTTC,CASSLATGGTYEQYF
TRBD2,TRBV7-6,.,TRBJ2-5,TGTGCCAGCAGCGCCGTAGCGGGAGGGCTACGGGAGACCCAGTACTTC,CASSAVAGGLRETQYF
.,TRBV5-4,.,TRBJ2-2,TGTGCCAGCAGCTTTTTAGGGGCCGGGGAGCTGTTTTTT,CASSFLGAGELFF
.,TRBV2,few,TRBJ2-3,TGTGCCAGCAATGAAAGACACAACACAGATACGCAGTATTTT,CASNERHNTDTQYF
.,TRBV15,.,TRBJ2-2,TGTGCCACCAGCAGGGGTCCGGGACACGCGAACACCGGGGAGCTGTTTTTT,CATSRGPGHANTGELFF
TRBD1,TRBV6-5,.,TRBJ1-6,TGTGCCAGCAGGGGACAGGGGGCATATTCACCCCTCCACTTT,CASRGQGAYSPLHF
.,TRBV11-2,.,TRBJ2-4,TGTGCCAGCAGCCTAAGTGGGGACTTTACCAAAAACATTCAGTACTTC,CASSLSGDFTKNIQYF
TRBD1,TRBV2,.,TRBJ2-7,TGTGCCAGCAGTGAAGGACAGGGGGCTTACTACGAGCAGTACTTC,CASSEGQGAYYEQYF
TRBD1,TRBV7-8,.,TRBJ2-1,TGTGCCAGCTCCAGGGGGAGCTCCTACAATGAGCAGTTCTTC,CASSRGSSYNEQFF